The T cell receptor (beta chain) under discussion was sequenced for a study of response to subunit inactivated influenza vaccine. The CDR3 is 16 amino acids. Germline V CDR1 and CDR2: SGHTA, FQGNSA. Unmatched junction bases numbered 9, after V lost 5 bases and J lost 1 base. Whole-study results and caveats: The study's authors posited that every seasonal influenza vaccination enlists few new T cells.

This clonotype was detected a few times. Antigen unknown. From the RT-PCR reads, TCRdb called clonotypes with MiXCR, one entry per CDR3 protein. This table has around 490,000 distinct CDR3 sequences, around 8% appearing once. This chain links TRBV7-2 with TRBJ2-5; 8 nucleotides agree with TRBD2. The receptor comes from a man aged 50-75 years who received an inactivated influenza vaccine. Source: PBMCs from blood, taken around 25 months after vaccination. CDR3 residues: CASSPTFGGGQETQYF. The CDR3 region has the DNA TGTGCCAGCAGCCCCACTTTCGGGGGGGGCCAAGAGACCCAGTACTTC.